Following are 17 T cell receptor beta chains from one sample sequenced in a study of T cell repertoires in cytomegalovirus infection. TCRdb re-called the reads through MiXCR, storing one row per CDR3 protein. The profile shows around 630,000 distinct CDR3 sequences, 20% to 25% of them singletons. The sequenced sample was CD8+ T cells from PBMCs. The receptors derive from a human donor in good health (CMV status not recorded). Some clones in this sample may be carry-over from other donors' samples.

This clonotype was recorded at least ten times. This chain connects TRBV4-1 to TRBJ2-3; D gene unclear. Trimming cost V 1 base and J 5 bases, with 13 bases left between them. The CDR3 is 15 amino acids. CDR1 and CDR2 (germline): MGHRA, YSYEKL. DNA of the CDR3: TGCGCCAGCAGCCAAGTCTCTACCCCCATAGATACGCAGTATTTT. Protein: CASSQVSTPIDTQYF.

The J gene is TRBJ2-7, the V gene TRBV20-1, with no clear D. Deletions cut 0 bases from V and 2 bases from J, with 11 bases between. The CDR3 is 14 amino acids. CDR1 and CDR2 (germline): DFQATT, SNEGSKA (reference sequence). CDR3 amino acids: CSARDRVRTYEQYF. In nucleotides, the CDR3 is TGCAGTGCTAGAGATCGGGTCAGGACCTACGAGCAGTACTTC.

This clonotype was seen ten or more times. The chain has TRBV7-9 and TRBJ1-1, with a weak D call TRBD1 (5 bases). Germline V gene lookup returns CDR1 SEHNR and CDR2 FQNEAQ (reference sequence). The length of the CDR3 is 13 residues. Trimming took 5 bases from V and 4 from J, leaving 11 bases between them. For the CDR3, the DNA is TGTGCCAGCAGCAATCCTCAGGGCACTGAAGCTTTCTTT. This gives the protein CASSNPQGTEAFF.

To note about this clonotype: A much bigger clone sits one base away, suggesting this may be a read error. V usage is TRBV12-3 or TRBV12-4 and J usage is TRBJ1-6, with D unresolved. This CDR3 is built from 13 residues. CDR3 protein: CVSSPTRNSPLHF. The CDR3, as DNA: TGTGTCAGCAGTCCCACGAGAAATTCACCCCTCCACTTT.

This clonotype was found a few times. CDR3: CASSQDGSGGVTDTQYF. CDR3 nucleotide sequence: TGTGCCAGCAGCCAAGACGGCAGCGGGGGAGTCACAGATACGCAGTATTTT. V and J are TRBV4-2 and TRBJ2-3, with TRBD2 identical over 8 bases. Per germline, CDR1 LGHNA and CDR2 YNFKEQ. This CDR3 contains 17 residues. J was trimmed by 2 bases and V by 0 bases; bases with no gene match: 7.

On this clonotype: Since a much larger clone is just one base distant, this may be a read error. The V and J genes are TRBV7-6 and TRBJ2-3; 8 bases match TRBD1. The CDR3 is made up of 15 amino acids. Germline-derived CDR1 and CDR2 are SGHVS and FNYEAQ. CDR3 sequence (DNA): TGTGTCAGCAGCTTAGAGACAGGGGAGGTAGATACGCAGTATTTT. Residues: CVSSLETGEVDTQYF.

There are many counts of this clonotype. The CDR3 region has the DNA TGTGCCACCCGACAGCCTGAAGCTTTCTTT. Residues: CATRQPEAFF. This chain links TRBV28 with TRBJ1-1; tentatively, D is TRBD1 (5 bases). This CDR3 is 10 amino acids long. Trimming shortened V by 10 bases and J by 6 bases, and 9 bases separated the two germline ends. The germline V gene has CDR1 MDHEN and CDR2 SYDVKM.

This clonotype was seen only a few times. The chain joins TRBV7-9 to TRBJ1-1, with 7 nucleotides matching TRBD1. The CDR3 loop spans 15 amino acids. J was trimmed by 2 bases and V by 5 bases; bases with no gene match: 8. Germline loops: CDR1 SEHNR, CDR2 FQNEAQ (reference sequence). The CDR3 DNA reads TGTGCCAGCAGCACCCAGACAGGGACTAACACTGAAGCTTTCTTT. Translation: CASSTQTGTNTEAFF.

The gene calls are TRBV7-8 and TRBJ1-5, with D possibly TRBD1 on 6 matching bases. Germline V gene data show CDR1 as SGHVS and CDR2 as FQNEAQ. The CDR3 extends over 14 amino acids. The V end was cut by 5 bases, the J end by 4 bases, with 12 bases between. The CDR3 coding sequence is TGTGCCAGCAGCCTGGGGGCGAGGAATCAGCCCCAGCATTTT. It is translated as CASSLGARNQPQHF.

This sequence joins TRBV20-1 and TRBJ1-2; D uncertain. Trimming stripped 7 bases from V and 8 bases from J, with 11 bases between. The CDR3 spans 10 residues. Per germline, CDR1 DFQATT and CDR2 SNEGSKA (reference sequence). Written as DNA, the CDR3 is TGCAGTGTTACAGAAGTGGGCTACACCTTC. This translates into CSVTEVGYTF.

This clonotype occurred many times. The genes are TRBV7-2 and TRBJ2-7; D might be TRBD1 or TRBD2, each matching 5 bases. V gave up 1 base and J gave up 5 bases, with 15 bases separating them. This CDR3 spans 15 amino acids. Looked up from germline, CDR1 is SGHTA and CDR2 is FQGNSA. The chain's CDR3 is CASSLEGAIGDEQYF. In DNA form, the CDR3 reads TGTGCCAGCAGCTTAGAAGGGGCCATCGGGGACGAGCAGTACTTC.

The rearrangement joins TRBV19 to TRBJ1-1; 8 nucleotides align to TRBD1. CDR1 LNHDA and CDR2 SQIVND come from the germline V gene (reference sequence). The CDR3 is made up of 13 amino acids. Trimming cost V 7 bases and J 4 bases; bases outside gene matches: 5. The CDR3 loop reads CASILTGGTEAFF. The DNA of the CDR3 is TGTGCCAGTATCCTAACAGGGGGCACTGAAGCTTTCTTT.

This clonotype was counted between two and nine times. The CDR3 DNA follows: TGTGCCAGCAGCCAAGAGGGGGCCGTAATGAATGAGCAGTTCTTC. Translation gives CASSQEGAVMNEQFF. V and J are TRBV14 and TRBJ2-1; maybe TRBD1 (6 bases). Germline CDR1 reads SGHDN; CDR2 reads FVKESK. CDR3 length equals 15 residues. V was trimmed by 0 bases and J by 7 bases, leaving 13 bases between them.

The chain has TRBV11-2 and TRBJ1-1; TRBD1 might be the D (6 bases). Trimming removed 5 bases at V and 1 base at J, with 11 bases between. From germline, CDR1 is SGHAT and CDR2 FQNNGV. This CDR3 region has 14 residues. The CDR3 region is CASSTVQGNTEAFF. In DNA, the CDR3 is TGTGCCAGCAGCACCGTACAGGGGAACACTGAAGCTTTCTTT.

This clonotype was seen a handful of times. The rearrangement links TRBV6-6 to TRBJ2-2; D is undetermined. Per the germline V gene, CDR1 is MNHNY and CDR2 is SVGAGI (reference sequence). V dropped 2 bases and J dropped 1 base, with 8 bases sitting between them. This CDR3 has 15 residues. The chain's CDR3 is CASSYVGLNTGELFF. CDR3 in DNA: TGTGCCAGCAGTTACGTGGGGTTGAACACCGGGGAGCTGTTTTTT.

This clonotype appeared a single time. No DNA is shown, since the ends of the CDR3 on it are uncertain; the CDR3 is the one TCRdb lists. The rearrangement links TRBV12-5 to TRBJ2-2; the table's D call, TRBD2, has no DNA check behind it. The CDR3 has 16 residues if both end residues are counted. Germline V gives CDR1 LGHNT, CDR2 FRNRAP. CDR3 in amino acids: CTSGFGPGGMTGELFF.

The chain links TRBV6-4 to TRBJ2-3; unclear D gene. This CDR3 has 16 amino acids. The V and J ends lost 5 bases and 4 bases respectively, with 19 bases between them. Germline loops: CDR1 MRHNA, CDR2 SNTAGT. The CDR3 protein is CASSPYPLALADTQYF. The CDR3 nucleotides read TGTGCCAGCAGTCCTTACCCCTTGGCTCTCGCAGATACGCAGTATTTT.